The 26 T cell receptor beta chains listed next were all sequenced from one sample in a study of identical twins (TCRdb year 2016). Library construction relied on 5' RACE. The instrument given in TCRdb is Illumina HiSeq 2000. Starting from the raw public reads, TCRdb applied fastp trimming at Q25, assembled clones with MiXCR and retained in-frame beta chains. CDR3 protein sequences are deduplicated, and each keeps its most common genes and DNA. The sample table shows some 760,000 distinct CDR3 sequences, and 15% to 20% are seen once. Together, the top ten hold around 14% of the sample. In addition, the sample was reused for a study of T cells expressing NK-cell markers.

Sequences were obtained from PBMCs. Receptors originate from a young woman in good health.

The rearrangement uses TRBV27 and TRBJ1-5, with D unclear. The germline gives CDR1 MNHEY, CDR2 SMNVEV (reference sequence). There are 13 residues in the CDR3. The V gene lost 6 bases and the J gene lost 7 bases, with 13 bases spanning the gap. The CDR3 sequence is CASSLRSGQPQHF. The CDR3 DNA sequence: TGTGCCAGCAGCCTTAGGTCGGGGCAGCCCCAGCATTTT.

The chain links TRBV20-1 to TRBJ2-1, with D uncertain. V lost 6 bases to trimming and J lost 7 bases, with 10 bases between them. This CDR3 comprises 11 residues. Germline V gene data show CDR1 as DFQATT and CDR2 as SNEGSKA (reference sequence). The CDR3 DNA reads as TGCAGTGCCACGGTGGGGAATGAGCAGTTCTTC. Translated, it gives CSATVGNEQFF.

V and J are TRBV7-9 and TRBJ2-1; D is perhaps TRBD1 (6 bases). This CDR3 contains 16 residues. Trimming removed 5 bases at V and 1 base at J, with 15 bases between. CDR1 is SEHNR, CDR2 FQNEAQ, per germline (reference sequence). The CDR3 nucleotides are TGTGCCAGCAGCGGCGGTAGACAGGAATCCTACAATGAGCAGTTCTTC. Its translation: CASSGGRQESYNEQFF.

This clonotype was detected many times. The rearrangement links TRBV15 to TRBJ1-2; D is unclear. The CDR3 is 17 residues long. From germline, CDR1 is LNHNV and CDR2 YYDKDF (reference sequence). V lost 3 bases and J lost 8, with 25 bases in between. CDR3 sequence (DNA): TGTGCCACCAGCAGCCAAAGCCTTTTGGGAGGAGTGATAGGCTACACCTTC. Encoded protein: CATSSQSLLGGVIGYTF.

The chain couples TRBV14 to TRBJ2-2; no clear D. This CDR3 has 15 residues. Germline CDR1 and CDR2: SGHDN and FVKESK. V lost 3 bases and J lost 1, with 9 bases in between. The DNA of the CDR3 is TGTGCCAGCAGCCAGCGGAACTTGAACACCGGGGAGCTGTTTTTT. It encodes CASSQRNLNTGELFF. The full variable domain, rest sourced from reference TRBV14 and TRBJ2-2, is EAGVTQFPSHSVIEKGQTVTLRCDPISGHDNLYWYRRVMGKEIKFLLHFVKESKQDESGMPNNRFLAERTGGTYSTLKVQPAELEDSGVYFCASSQRNLNTGELFFGEGSRLTVL.

The chain combines TRBV3-1 with TRBJ2-7; D gene ambiguous. This CDR3 comprises 14 residues. V lost 4 bases to trimming and J lost 3 bases, with 13 bases between them. Germline CDR1 LGHDT, CDR2 YNNKEL (reference sequence). For the CDR3, the DNA is TGTGCCAGCAGCCCCTCTCCTGGGGACTACGAGCAGTACTTC. It yields the protein CASSPSPGDYEQYF.

This clonotype has more than one count but fewer than ten. The J gene is TRBJ2-3, the V gene TRBV29-1; no firm D call. The CDR3 loop spans 14 amino acids. Trimming took off 3 bases at V and 2 bases at J, with 12 bases between the two ends. Per germline, CDR1 SQVTM and CDR2 ANQGSEA. CDR3 region: CSVDIAAHTDTQYF. CDR3 DNA: TGCAGCGTTGACATTGCGGCTCACACAGATACGCAGTATTTT.

The DNA for the CDR3 is TGTGCCTCCCAAGCTAGAAGTGGATCCTACGAGCAGTACTTC. Amino acids: CASQARSGSYEQYF. The gene calls are TRBV2 and TRBJ2-7; D gene uncertain. V was shortened by 11 bases and J by 1 base, with 18 bases between the two germline ends. Germline-derived CDR1 and CDR2 are SNHLY and FYNNEI. The CDR3 is 14 amino acids.

The V and J genes are TRBV9 and TRBJ2-5, with 10 bases matching TRBD2. With 4 bases clipped from V and 5 bases from J, the junction kept 14 bases outside the gene matches. CDR3 size: 17 residues. Germline CDR1 reads SGDLS; CDR2 reads YYNGEE. CDR3 sequence: CASSPWGLASVGETQYF. The CDR3 DNA reads TGTGCCAGCAGCCCCTGGGGACTAGCGTCCGTCGGGGAGACCCAGTACTTC. Based on the CDR3 plus reference TRBV9 and TRBJ2-5, the full variable domain is DSGVTQTPKHLITATGQRVTLRCSPRSGDLSVYWYQQSLDQGLQFLIQYYNGEERAKGNILERFSAQQFPDLHSELNLSSLELGDSALYFCASSPWGLASVGETQYFGPGTRLLVL.

This clonotype was found many times. This chain connects TRBV5-1 to TRBJ2-7, with 7 bases identical to TRBD1. J was trimmed by 3 bases and V by 0 bases; bases with no gene match: 6. This CDR3 contains 15 residues. Germline CDR1 and CDR2: SGHRS and YFSETQ. The DNA of the CDR3 is TGCGCCAGCAGCTTGGTTTCAGGGGGAAGCTACGAGCAGTACTTC. Its protein product is CASSLVSGGSYEQYF.

This chain uses TRBV2 with TRBJ2-3; D could derive from TRBD1 or TRBD2 (5 bases each). V was clipped by 8 bases and J by 6 bases, with 18 bases between them. Germline V gives CDR1 SNHLY, CDR2 FYNNEI. The CDR3 sequence is 14 residues long. The chain's CDR3 is CASSGTEGRDTQYF. CDR3 nucleotide sequence: TGTGCCAGCTCCGGGACCGAGGGCCGTGATACGCAGTATTTT.

This chain uses TRBV6-1 with TRBJ1-6; D gene ambiguous. V was pared by 6 bases and J by 9 bases, with 12 bases between. The length of the CDR3 is 13 residues. The germline CDR1 and CDR2 sequences are MNHNS and SASEGT. The CDR3 coding sequence is TGTGCCAGCAGCCCAATCGGGGTTTCACCCCTCCACTTT. Its protein is CASSPIGVSPLHF.

V is TRBV29-1 and J is TRBJ2-7; no clear D. Between the trimmed V and J ends, which lost 4 bases and 2 bases, there was a span of 9 bases. Germline CDR1 reads SQVTM; CDR2 reads ANQGSEA. This CDR3 has 12 amino acids. CDR3 in amino acids: CSVVVRTYEQYF. The CDR3, as DNA: TGCAGCGTTGTGGTCCGGACCTACGAGCAGTACTTC.

This clonotype was seen ten or more times. The chain uses TRBV5-8 and TRBJ2-3, with a weak D call TRBD1 (6 bases). V gave up 1 base and J gave up 3 bases, with 9 bases separating them. Germline V gives CDR1 SGHTS, CDR2 YDEGEE. CDR3 length: 14 amino acids. CDR3: CASSLQQGTDTQYF. The CDR3 DNA is TGTGCCAGCAGCTTGCAACAGGGAACAGATACGCAGTATTTT.

This clonotype appeared a few times. The chain has TRBV29-1 and TRBJ2-7, with TRBD2 matching 13 bases. Germline V gene sequence: CDR1 SQVTM, CDR2 ANQGSEA. V gave up 7 bases and J gave up 5 bases; unmatched junction bases: 8. The length of the CDR3 is 14 residues. CDR3 residues: CSAQTSGGSDEQYF. The CDR3 DNA sequence: TGCAGCGCCCAGACTAGCGGGGGGAGCGACGAGCAGTACTTC.

CDR3 sequence reads: CASSFHRGMEQYF. The CDR3 nucleotides are TGTGCCAGCAGCTTTCACAGGGGGATGGAGCAGTACTTC. This chain uses TRBV5-5 with TRBJ2-7, with 8 nucleotides matching TRBD1. V shed 2 bases and J 7 bases; nucleotides not matched to a gene: 5. The CDR3 loop spans 13 amino acids. Germline V CDR1 and CDR2: SGHKS, YYEKEE (reference sequence).

The chain is built from TRBV5-1 and TRBJ2-6; D not resolved. The CDR3 has 14 residues. The ends were cut back, 6 bases at V and 4 bases at J, with 11 bases in the middle. Looked up from germline, CDR1 is SGHRS and CDR2 is YFSETQ. The chain's CDR3 is CASTPVGGANVLTF. CDR3 DNA sequence: TGCGCCAGCACCCCCGTTGGGGGGGCCAACGTCCTGACTTTC.

This rearrangement joins TRBV10-3 to TRBJ2-7; weak D call: TRBD1 (6 bases). This CDR3 spans 13 amino acids. Trimming cost V 10 bases and J 0 bases, with 13 bases left between them. Germline V gives CDR1 ENHRY, CDR2 SYGVKD. DNA of the CDR3: TGTGCCACCCTAGGGGACATCTCCTACGAGCAGTACTTC. This sequence encodes CATLGDISYEQYF.

The chain employs TRBV27 and TRBJ2-2, with D uncertain. Germline V gives CDR1 MNHEY, CDR2 SMNVEV (reference sequence). The CDR3 has 14 residues. Trimming removed 0 bases at V and 7 bases at J, with 9 bases between. Here the CDR3 DNA reads TGTGCCAGCAGTTTATCGTGGAAGATCGGGGAGCTGTTTTTT. Encoded protein: CASSLSWKIGELFF.

The chain recombines TRBV5-1 with TRBJ2-3; 10 nucleotides agree with TRBD2. Trimming took 5 bases from V and 2 from J; bases not matched to a gene: 8. The CDR3 is 16 amino acids. Germline V gene data show CDR1 as SGHRS and CDR2 as YFSETQ. CDR3 sequence (DNA): TGCGCCAGCAGAACTACAGCGGGGGGGACCACAGATACGCAGTATTTT. Protein product: CASRTTAGGTTDTQYF.

This clonotype was observed many times. This chain links TRBV12-3 or TRBV12-4 with TRBJ1-1; 8 bases are shared with TRBD1. This CDR3 has 14 residues. The V and J ends lost 6 bases and 0 bases, in that order; junction bases with no gene match: 3. Here the CDR3 DNA reads TGTGCCAGCAGAGTGACAGGGGTGAACACTGAAGCTTTCTTT. It encodes CASRVTGVNTEAFF.

This clonotype was seen a few times. The chain links TRBV7-2 to TRBJ2-3; D is unclear. This CDR3 contains 13 residues. The V gene lost 3 bases and the J gene lost 7 bases, with 11 bases spanning the gap. CDR1 is SGHTA, CDR2 FQGNSA, per germline. Here the CDR3 DNA reads TGTGCCAGCAGCTTCGATAGTGAGCATACGCAGTATTTT. Translation: CASSFDSEHTQYF.

The sample holds a few counts of this clonotype. The CDR3 loop is CASSLGLAGGQEQYF. The CDR3 region has the DNA TGTGCCAGCAGTTTAGGCCTAGCGGGAGGGCAAGAGCAGTACTTC. V and J are TRBV12-3 or TRBV12-4 and TRBJ2-7; the match to TRBD2 covers 12 bases. V dropped 1 base and J dropped 7; count of bases not matched to a gene: 5. The CDR3 extends over 15 amino acids.

This clonotype was counted between two and nine times. The chain recombines TRBV20-1 with TRBJ2-4; 10 nucleotides agree with TRBD2. Germline CDR1 and CDR2: DFQATT and SNEGSKA (reference sequence). The CDR3 consists of 15 residues. V lost 2 bases to trimming and J lost 0 bases; unmatched junction nucleotides: 1. For the CDR3, the DNA is TGCAGTGCTAGAACTAGCGGGGTAGCCAAAAACATTCAGTACTTC. Translated: CSARTSGVAKNIQYF.

The rearrangement links TRBV20-1 to TRBJ2-1; 7 nucleotides match TRBD2. J gave up 1 base and V 5 bases, and 8 bases lay outside the gene matches. The CDR3 sequence is 15 residues long. Per the germline V gene, CDR1 is DFQATT and CDR2 is SNEGSKA (reference sequence). The CDR3 protein is CSAPWAGVSYNEQFF. CDR3 coding DNA: TGCAGTGCTCCGTGGGCGGGGGTGTCCTACAATGAGCAGTTCTTC.

This clonotype has only a few counts. The V and J genes are TRBV6-5 and TRBJ2-7, with 8 bases fitting TRBD1. This CDR3 comprises 15 residues. Germline CDR1 reads MNHEY; CDR2 reads SVGAGI. V shed 2 bases and J 2 bases; nucleotides not matched to a gene: 5. The CDR3 sequence: CASSYLKTGAYEQYF. The CDR3 coding sequence is TGTGCCAGCAGTTACCTGAAGACAGGGGCCTACGAGCAGTACTTC.